The present T cell receptor (beta chain) was sequenced within a study of T-cell reconstitution after alpha-beta-depleted transplantation in children. The library targeted TCRbeta and was prepared with unique molecular identifiers. Using its own MiXCR run on the PCR reads, TCRdb lists one record per CDR3 protein. Of some 490,000 distinct CDR3 sequences listed, around an eighth are singletons. The ends were cut back, 3 bases at V and 8 bases at J, with 18 bases in the middle. Germline loops: CDR1 SGHRS, CDR2 YFSETQ. CDR3 length equals 15 residues. This clonotype occurred many times. The receptor's source is a human donor who donated a stem cell graft to a child with combined immunodeficiency. Here the sequenced sample was PBMCs from the stem cell graft donor, taken from the stem cell graft. V usage is TRBV5-1 and J usage is TRBJ2-4; D possibly corresponds to TRBD1 (6 bases). The CDR3 sequence: CASSSGGGHWDIQYF. CDR3 nucleotide sequence: TGCGCCAGCAGCTCTGGTGGGGGCCACTGGGACATTCAGTACTTC.